Below, 19 T cell receptor beta chains from the same sample are listed, as sequenced in a study of cytomegalovirus exposure and HLA in healthy donors. PCR amplification relied on 60 Vbeta primers (plus 13 Jbeta primers). Sequencing used immunoSEQ multiplex PCR; TCRdb keeps in-frame clones, though not all of them. The data show 150,000 or so clones, roughly 73% seen once. Sequencing was performed on PBMCs. The receptors here all came from a woman in her thirties or forties in good health and CMV-seropositive.

This clone was seen a few times. V usage is TRBV28 and J usage is TRBJ2-1, with 9 bases matching TRBD2. Per the germline V gene, CDR1 is MDHEN and CDR2 is SYDVKM. With V trimmed by 3 bases and J by 10 bases, 10 bases remained unmatched. This CDR3 region has 15 residues. The CDR3 loop is CASSFVAGGPGEQFF. The CDR3 nucleotides are TGTGCCAGCAGTTTCGTGGCGGGAGGGCCAGGGGAGCAGTTCTTC.

The chain uses TRBV9 and TRBJ1-4, with unresolved D. The CDR3 length is 13 residues. Germline V gene data show CDR1 as SGDLS and CDR2 as YYNGEE. V gave up 2 bases and J gave up 5 bases, with 7 bases separating them. For the CDR3, the DNA is TGTGCCAGCAGCGTGGCCGTAAATGAAAAACTGTTTTTT. Residues: CASSVAVNEKLFF.

V gene TRBV11-2 combines with J gene TRBJ2-5; the D is unclear. The germline V and J ends were trimmed by 4 bases and 1 base, with 13 bases remaining between them. This CDR3 is built from 15 residues. Germline CDR1 SGHAT, CDR2 FQNNGV. The chain's CDR3 is CASSSMLGSQETQYF. DNA of the CDR3: TGTGCCAGCAGCTCCATGCTTGGCAGCCAAGAGACCCAGTACTTC. Variable domain in full (rest from reference TRBV11-2 and TRBJ2-5): EAGVAQSPRYKIIEKRQSVAFWCNPISGHATLYWYQQILGQGPKLLIQFQNNGVVDDSQLPKDRFSAERLKGVDSTLKIQPAKLEDSAVYLCASSSMLGSQETQYFGPGTRLLVL.

Points on this clone: This likely comes from a read error, as the CDR3 has no conserved phenylalanine or tryptophan at its end. This chain uses TRBV6-1 with TRBJ1-1; tentative D call: TRBD1 (5 bases). The CDR3 spans 13 residues. Trimming took off 2 bases at V and 5 bases at J, with 9 bases between the two ends. Germline CDR1 MNHNS, CDR2 SASEGT. The CDR3 DNA is TGTGCCAGCAGTGAAAGGCAGGGAACTGAAGCTTTCCTT. Translated, it gives CASSERQGTEAFL.

CDR3 in amino acids: CASSGPRGGTAPYEQYF. The CDR3 DNA reads TGTGCCAGCAGCGGCCCGAGAGGCGGGACAGCACCCTACGAGCAGTACTTC. The chain is built from TRBV13 and TRBJ2-7; D perhaps matches TRBD1 (7 bases). Germline V gives CDR1 PRHDT, CDR2 FYEKMQ (reference sequence). This CDR3 is 17 amino acids long. V was trimmed by 5 bases and J by 2 bases, leaving 22 bases between them.

Turning to this clone: One end of the junction is discordant with germline, which a read error may explain. The chain links TRBV2 to TRBJ2-3; the match to TRBD2 covers 14 bases. Per the germline V gene, CDR1 is SNHLY and CDR2 is FYNNEI. CDR3 length: 13 residues. The CDR3 DNA is TGTGCCAGCAGTATAAGACTAGCGGGAGGGTGGTGTTTT. It codes for CASSIRLAGGWCF.

The genes are TRBV7-9 and TRBJ2-2, with 10 bases fitting TRBD1. Per germline, CDR1 SEHNR and CDR2 FQNEAQ (reference sequence). After removal of 5 bases from V and 3 bases from J, the junction contained 6 bases not matched to a gene. The CDR3 totals 16 residues. CDR3 in DNA: TGTGCCAGCAGCGCCGGGACAGGGGTTCACACCGGGGAGCTGTTTTTT. Amino acid sequence: CASSAGTGVHTGELFF.

The gene calls are TRBV2 and TRBJ2-7, with D hard to call. Trimming cost V 1 base and J 1 base, with 11 bases left between them. CDR1 and CDR2 from the germline V gene are SNHLY and FYNNEI. The CDR3 loop spans 15 amino acids. The CDR3 sequence: CASSEEWASSYEQYF. The CDR3 region has the DNA TGTGCCAGCAGTGAAGAATGGGCCTCGTCCTACGAGCAGTACTTC.

The chain combines TRBV7-8 with TRBJ1-5, with 8 positions matching TRBD1. This CDR3 has 15 amino acids. Trimming cost V 0 bases and J 7 bases; bases outside gene matches: 5. Per the germline V gene, CDR1 is SGHVS and CDR2 is FQNEAQ. The chain's CDR3 is CASSLADRGLQPQHF. In DNA form, the CDR3 reads TGTGCCAGCAGCTTAGCAGACAGGGGACTACAGCCCCAGCATTTT. Supplemented by reference TRBV7-8 and TRBJ1-5, the full variable domain reads GAGVSQSPRYKVAKRGQDVALRCDPISGHVSLFWYQQALGQGPEFLTYFQNEAQLDKSGLPSDRFFAERPEGSVSTLKIQRTQQEDSAVYLCASSLADRGLQPQHFGDGTRLSIL.

V is TRBV19 and J is TRBJ1-1; D perhaps matches TRBD1 (6 bases). The CDR3 spans 12 residues. CDR1 LNHDA and CDR2 SQIVND come from the germline V gene (reference sequence). Deletions cut 3 bases from V and 8 bases from J, with 10 bases between. The CDR3 protein is CASSIGRGEAFF. The CDR3 nucleotides are TGTGCCAGTAGTATCGGAAGGGGGGAAGCTTTCTTT.

The V call is TRBV29-1, the J call TRBJ2-1; 9 nucleotides line up with TRBD1. This CDR3 is built from 16 residues. Germline lookup yields CDR1 SQVTM and CDR2 ANQGSEA. Losses at the gene ends were 0 bases for V and 4 bases for J; bases not matched to a gene: 7. The CDR3 DNA sequence: TGCAGCGTTGAAGATGCCAGGACAGGGGTTTACAATGAGCAGTTCTTC. Translation gives CSVEDARTGVYNEQFF.

The V gene is TRBV2, the J gene TRBJ1-2, with 8 positions matching TRBD1. The J segment lost 4 bases and the V segment lost 6 bases, leaving 19 bases of the junction unmatched. The CDR3 length is 18 residues. Germline V gene lookup returns CDR1 SNHLY and CDR2 FYNNEI. CDR3 protein: CASRPIPFRTGTGYGYTF. Here the CDR3 DNA reads TGTGCCAGCAGACCTATCCCCTTTCGGACAGGGACGGGCTATGGCTACACCTTC.

The V and J genes are TRBV7-8 and TRBJ2-1, with TRBD2 matching over 11 bases. V lost 2 bases, J lost 0 bases, and 6 bases stayed unmatched. Per the germline V gene, CDR1 is SGHVS and CDR2 is FQNEAQ. The CDR3 has 18 residues. This CDR3 is CASSLRNSGRGSYNEQFF. The CDR3 DNA reads as TGTGCCAGCAGCTTAAGAAATAGCGGGAGGGGCTCCTACAATGAGCAGTTCTTC. Full variable domain (outside the CDR3, taken from reference TRBV7-8 and TRBJ2-1): GAGVSQSPRYKVAKRGQDVALRCDPISGHVSLFWYQQALGQGPEFLTYFQNEAQLDKSGLPSDRFFAERPEGSVSTLKIQRTQQEDSAVYLCASSLRNSGRGSYNEQFFGPGTRLTVL.

The gene calls are TRBV4-1 and TRBJ2-2; 7 nucleotides line up with TRBD1. J gave up 3 bases and V 0 bases, and 4 bases lay outside the gene matches. The CDR3 consists of 16 residues. Germline values: CDR1 MGHRA, CDR2 YSYEKL. Here the CDR3 reads CASSQDGQGDTGELFF. For the CDR3, the DNA is TGCGCCAGCAGCCAAGATGGGCAGGGGGACACCGGGGAGCTGTTTTTT.

The genes are TRBV5-8 and TRBJ1-3, with TRBD1 as a possible D gene (5 bases). Germline CDR1 reads SGHTS; CDR2 reads YDEGEE. The V and J ends lost 0 bases and 0 bases respectively, with 10 bases between them. The CDR3 is 16 amino acids. As DNA, the CDR3 is TGTGCCAGCAGCTTGGTCACAGGCGACTCTGGAAACACCATATATTTT. This translates into CASSLVTGDSGNTIYF.

The chain carries TRBV5-1 and TRBJ2-7; unclear D gene. CDR3 length: 12 amino acids. Germline-derived CDR1 and CDR2 are SGHRS and YFSETQ. V lost 3 bases and J lost 3, with 7 bases in between. The CDR3 region is CASSYPSYEQYF. Here the CDR3 DNA reads TGCGCCAGCAGCTACCCTAGCTACGAGCAGTACTTC.

The chain uses TRBV6-4 and TRBJ2-6; D not resolved. This CDR3 region has 17 residues. V was trimmed by 2 bases and J by 0 bases, leaving 11 bases between them. Germline V gene sequence: CDR1 MRHNA, CDR2 SNTAGT. The chain's CDR3 is CASSDGNAGSGANVLTF. Written as DNA, the CDR3 is TGTGCCAGCAGTGACGGCAATGCAGGCTCTGGGGCCAACGTCCTGACTTTC.

The V call is TRBV13, the J call TRBJ2-1; D is undetermined. Germline loops: CDR1 PRHDT, CDR2 FYEKMQ (reference sequence). V lost 1 base, J lost 6 bases, and 4 bases lay in between. The CDR3 loop spans 12 amino acids. CDR3 sequence reads: CASSLDRNEQFF. The DNA of the CDR3 is TGTGCCAGCAGCTTAGATCGCAATGAGCAGTTCTTC.

The chain joins TRBV28 to TRBJ1-1, with D tentatively TRBD1 (5 bases). Between the trimmed V and J ends, which lost 4 bases and 0 bases, there was a span of 12 bases. Germline V gene sequence: CDR1 MDHEN, CDR2 SYDVKM. This CDR3 is 15 amino acids long. In DNA form, the CDR3 reads TGTGCCAGCAGTTGGACACAGACTCTGAACACTGAAGCTTTCTTT. Its translation is CASSWTQTLNTEAFF.